This T cell receptor beta chain was sequenced for a study of blood T cell repertoires in COVID-19. This table comes from immunoSEQ multiplex PCR, and its TCRdb copy is limited to in-frame clones, with some not included. Of roughly 230,000 clones in the sample, more than 70% are singletons; the top ten hold roughly 8.6%. This clone was recorded only once. This specimen includes other DNA sequences encoding the same CDR3. The TCR comes from a man aged 40-55 years with active or convalescent COVID-19. Input material: peripheral blood.

CDR3 amino acids: CASSLVRSSGVGSYEQYF. The DNA of the CDR3 is TGTGCCAGCAGCTTAGTGAGGAGTAGCGGGGTTGGCTCCTACGAGCAGTACTTC. V gene TRBV11-2 combines with J gene TRBJ2-7; 8 positions agree with TRBD2. Trimming took 1 base from V and 0 from J; bases not matched to a gene: 11. Germline V gene data show CDR1 as SGHAT and CDR2 as FQNNGV. The CDR3 runs to 18 residues.